These 26 T cell receptor beta chains originate from one sample sequenced in a study of cytomegalovirus exposure and HLA in healthy donors. PCR was performed using 60 Vbeta and 13 Jbeta primers. Only in-frame clones appear in the TCRdb table, and some are missing; sequencing was by immunoSEQ multiplex PCR. The sample table sets out fewer than 150,000 clones. Sequencing was carried out using PBMCs. Source of these receptors: a young man in good health and CMV-seronegative.

This chain joins TRBV15 and TRBJ2-3; maybe TRBD1 (5 bases). The V end was cut by 3 bases, the J end by 4 bases, with 8 bases between. From germline, CDR1 is LNHNV and CDR2 YYDKDF (reference sequence). The CDR3 has 13 amino acids. The CDR3 here is CATSSQGPDTQYF. In DNA form, the CDR3 reads TGTGCCACCAGCAGCCAGGGCCCAGATACGCAGTATTTT.

This chain connects TRBV15 to TRBJ1-4; D not certain. Germline V lookup: CDR1 LNHNV, CDR2 YYDKDF (reference sequence). This CDR3 comprises 15 residues. Trimming took off 4 bases at V and 1 base at J, with 10 bases between the two ends. The CDR3 is CATSKPSGTNEKLFF. The CDR3, as DNA: TGTGCCACCAGCAAGCCGTCGGGAACTAATGAAAAACTGTTTTTT.

The J gene is TRBJ1-1, the V gene TRBV10-3, with TRBD1 as a possible D gene (5 bases). CDR1 is ENHRY, CDR2 SYGVKD, per germline. CDR3 length equals 13 residues. Trimming took 7 bases from V and 4 from J, leaving 13 bases between them. In DNA, the CDR3 is TGTGCCATCAACTCGGGGGGGGGCACTGAAGCTTTCTTT. Amino acids: CAINSGGGTEAFF.

This chain joins TRBV10-3 and TRBJ2-5, with 8 nucleotides matching TRBD1. After removal of 3 bases from V and 5 bases from J, the junction contained 5 bases not matched to a gene. Germline V gene data show CDR1 as ENHRY and CDR2 as SYGVKD. The CDR3 length is 14 residues. The CDR3, as DNA: TGTGCCATCAGTGAATCAGGGGGCTTCGAGACCCAGTACTTC. Protein sequence: CAISESGGFETQYF.

J is TRBJ2-7 and V is TRBV25-1; 8 nucleotides agree with TRBD2. V shed 8 bases, J shed 0 bases, and the junction held 3 bases outside the gene matches. The CDR3 contains 13 residues. The germline gives CDR1 MGHDK, CDR2 SYGVNS. CDR3 sequence reads: CASGGGSSYEQYF. In DNA, the CDR3 is TGTGCCAGCGGCGGGGGGTCCTCCTACGAGCAGTACTTC.

The chain recombines TRBV30 with TRBJ1-3; the D gene is possibly TRBD1 (6 bases). CDR1 is GTSNPN, CDR2 SVGIG, per germline (reference sequence). The CDR3 has 11 amino acids. Here the CDR3 reads CEGVTGNTIYF. As DNA, the CDR3 is TGTGAGGGGGTTACAGGAAACACCATATATTTT.

The chain uses TRBV6-1 and TRBJ1-1; D may be TRBD1 (6 bases). V was cut by 7 bases and J by 7 bases, with 13 bases left in between. Germline CDR1 MNHNS, CDR2 SASEGT. This CDR3 has 12 amino acids. The CDR3 bases are TGTGCCAGCACCGGGGGGGGCTATGAAGCTTTCTTT. Translating it yields CASTGGGYEAFF.

The chain combines TRBV2 with TRBJ2-5; TRBD1 agrees at 9 bases. The germline V gene encodes CDR1 SNHLY and CDR2 FYNNEI. The CDR3 consists of 14 residues. J was trimmed by 5 bases and V by 2 bases; bases with no gene match: 3. Here the CDR3 reads CASSETGGRETQYF. As DNA, the CDR3 is TGTGCCAGCAGTGAAACAGGGGGCCGGGAGACCCAGTACTTC.

The chain is built from TRBV7-9 and TRBJ1-6, with no clear D. Trimming left V 1 base short and J 10 bases short, with 11 bases between. This CDR3 is built from 14 residues. The germline V gene has CDR1 SEHNR and CDR2 FQNEAQ (reference sequence). Here the CDR3 reads CASSLDTRTSPLHF. The CDR3 DNA sequence: TGTGCCAGCAGCTTAGACACCCGAACCTCACCCCTCCACTTT.

The chain has TRBV30 and TRBJ1-2; the D is unclear. Germline CDR1 reads GTSNPN; CDR2 reads SVGIG (reference sequence). The V end lost 2 bases, the J end lost 5 bases, and 18 bases lay between the germline ends. This CDR3 contains 15 residues. CDR3 nucleotides: TGTGCCTGGAGTTTGGTTCTAACGGGCGGGTATGGCTACACCTTC. This codes for CAWSLVLTGGYGYTF.

The chain links TRBV7-2 to TRBJ2-1; tentative D call: TRBD1 (6 bases). Trimming took off 1 base at V and 9 bases at J, with 13 bases between the two ends. Germline V gene lookup returns CDR1 SGHTA and CDR2 FQGNSA. This CDR3 comprises 14 residues. CDR3 amino acids: CASSLDRGSGEQFF. The CDR3, as DNA: TGTGCCAGCAGCTTAGATAGGGGGTCGGGTGAGCAGTTCTTC. The variable domain in full, completed from reference TRBV7-2 and TRBJ2-1, reads GAGVSQSPSNKVTEKGKDVELRCDPISGHTALYWYRQSLGQGLEFLIYFQGNSAPDKSGLPSDRFSAERTGGSVSTLTIQRTQQEDSAVYLCASSLDRGSGEQFFGPGTRLTVL.

V is TRBV29-1 and J is TRBJ1-2, with a tentative D call TRBD1 (5 bases). Germline values: CDR1 SQVTM, CDR2 ANQGSEA. The length of the CDR3 is 12 residues. Trimming left V 3 bases short and J 5 bases short, with 10 bases between. The CDR3 region has the DNA TGCAGCGTTGACGGCAGGGCTTATGGCTACACCTTC. Residues: CSVDGRAYGYTF. The variable domain in full, with the rest retrieved from reference TRBV29-1 and TRBJ1-2, is SAVISQKPSRDICQRGTSLTIQCQVDSQVTMMFWYRQQPGQSLTLIATANQGSEATYESGFVIDKFPISRPNLTFSTLTVSNMSPEDSSIYLCSVDGRAYGYTFGSGTRLTVV.

The rearrangement joins TRBV5-4 to TRBJ2-2; the D gene is possibly TRBD1 (5 bases). Germline CDR1 and CDR2: SGHNT and YYREEE (reference sequence). This CDR3 spans 16 amino acids. V lost 0 bases and J 3 bases, leaving 12 bases between the germline ends. In nucleotides, the CDR3 is TGTGCCAGCAGCTTGGCCTTGGGGCTATACACCGGGGAGCTGTTTTTT. It codes for CASSLALGLYTGELFF.

V gene TRBV2 combines with J gene TRBJ1-3; 9 bases fit TRBD1. The germline V gene has CDR1 SNHLY and CDR2 FYNNEI. The trim removed 7 bases at V and 0 bases at J, leaving 7 bases unmatched. There are 16 residues in the CDR3. The CDR3 coding sequence is TGTGCCAGCATCTGGGACAGGGACCGCTCTGGAAACACCATATATTTT. Amino acid sequence: CASIWDRDRSGNTIYF.

V gene TRBV29-1 combines with J gene TRBJ1-2, with D possibly TRBD1 on 5 matching bases. V lost 7 bases, J lost 2 bases, and 20 bases lay in between. Germline V CDR1 and CDR2: SQVTM, ANQGSEA. This CDR3 is built from 15 residues. CDR3 sequence reads: CSAKATATFNYGYTF. Written as DNA, the CDR3 is TGCAGCGCCAAAGCGACAGCAACTTTCAACTATGGCTACACCTTC.

V usage is TRBV7-2 and J usage is TRBJ2-3, with 9 positions matching TRBD2. CDR1 and CDR2 (germline): SGHTA, FQGNSA. The J segment lost 1 base and the V segment lost 5 bases, leaving 4 bases of the junction unmatched. This CDR3 is 15 amino acids long. The CDR3: CASSRGGAGTDTQYF. The CDR3 nucleotides read TGTGCCAGCAGCCGCGGGGGGGCGGGCACAGATACGCAGTATTTT.

The chain links TRBV5-1 to TRBJ1-1; D not resolved. This CDR3 has 15 amino acids. V was trimmed by 4 bases and J by 3 bases, leaving 16 bases between them. The germline V gene encodes CDR1 SGHRS and CDR2 YFSETQ. CDR3 sequence (DNA): TGCGCCAGCAGCCTCAATAACGTACGGGACACTGAAGCTTTCTTT. This encodes CASSLNNVRDTEAFF.

This chain connects TRBV6-5 to TRBJ1-2; 9 bases align to TRBD1. The CDR3 spans 14 residues. The J segment lost 5 bases and the V segment lost 8 bases, leaving 9 bases of the junction unmatched. Germline CDR1 is MNHEY and CDR2 is SVGAGI. CDR3 in DNA: TGTGCCAGCCGCCCAGGACAGGGGACTTATGGCTACACCTTC. Its translation: CASRPGQGTYGYTF.

The chain links TRBV7-8 to TRBJ1-5; maybe TRBD1 (5 bases). The germline V gene encodes CDR1 SGHVS and CDR2 FQNEAQ. The CDR3 is 15 residues long. Trimming shortened V by 8 bases and J by 2 bases, and 16 bases separated the two germline ends. CDR3 amino acids: CASRLYAGGNQPQHF. The CDR3 DNA reads as TGTGCCAGCCGACTTTATGCGGGGGGCAATCAGCCCCAGCATTTT. The full variable domain, rest sourced from reference TRBV7-8 and TRBJ1-5, is GAGVSQSPRYKVAKRGQDVALRCDPISGHVSLFWYQQALGQGPEFLTYFQNEAQLDKSGLPSDRFFAERPEGSVSTLKIQRTQQEDSAVYLCASRLYAGGNQPQHFGDGTRLSIL.

The V gene is TRBV10-2, the J gene TRBJ2-1; 9 bases map to TRBD2. V lost 7 bases and J lost 0; bases outside the gene matches: 1. The CDR3 totals 14 residues. CDR1 WSHSY and CDR2 SAAADI come from the germline V gene. The CDR3 reads CASISGGSYNEQFF. For the CDR3, the DNA is TGCGCCAGCATTAGCGGGGGCTCCTACAATGAGCAGTTCTTC.

This sequence joins TRBV7-9 and TRBJ1-6; no clear D gene. Germline assignment: CDR1 SEHNR and CDR2 FQNEAQ (reference sequence). Trimming removed 4 bases at V and 8 bases at J, with 12 bases between. CDR3 length: 14 amino acids. In DNA, the CDR3 is TGTGCCAGCAGCTGGAGCCTGCCGGATTCACCCCTCCACTTT. This codes for CASSWSLPDSPLHF.

The chain links TRBV19 to TRBJ2-1; 12 bases fit TRBD2. The CDR3 has 15 amino acids. Germline V gene lookup returns CDR1 LNHDA and CDR2 SQIVND (reference sequence). V shed 7 bases, J shed 2 bases, and the junction held 3 bases outside the gene matches. CDR3 nucleotides: TGTGCCAGTACCGGGACTAGCGGGCCCTACAATGAGCAGTTCTTC. Its protein is CASTGTSGPYNEQFF.

As for this clone: Distinct nucleotide sequences in the sample also encode this CDR3. The chain combines TRBV5-1 with TRBJ2-3; the D gene is possibly TRBD2 (5 bases). The CDR3 loop spans 15 amino acids. Trimming removed 4 bases at V and 6 bases at J, with 18 bases between. Germline assignment: CDR1 SGHRS and CDR2 YFSETQ. In DNA, the CDR3 is TGCGCCAGCAGCACCCCCTTAACCACGGGGGATACGCAGTATTTT. It specifies CASSTPLTTGDTQYF.

The chain combines TRBV5-4 with TRBJ1-4; 10 nucleotides agree with TRBD1. J gave up 11 bases and V 0 bases, and 10 bases lay outside the gene matches. The length of the CDR3 is 16 residues. Germline V gene sequence: CDR1 SGHNT, CDR2 YYREEE (reference sequence). DNA of the CDR3: TGTGCCAGCAGCTTGGAATCGGGGACAGGGGAAAGGAAACTGTTTTTT. Translated: CASSLESGTGERKLFF.

The chain combines TRBV28 with TRBJ2-7; 8 bases fit TRBD2. The V gene's germline CDR1 is MDHEN and CDR2 SYDVKM. V dropped 5 bases and J dropped 0; count of bases not matched to a gene: 6. The CDR3 contains 15 residues. The CDR3 loop reads CASSLGGVSSYEQYF. The CDR3 nucleotides are TGTGCCAGCAGTCTCGGGGGGGTAAGCTCCTACGAGCAGTACTTC.

J is TRBJ1-3 and V is TRBV7-9; the match to TRBD1 covers 9 bases. The CDR3 is made up of 17 amino acids. With 2 bases clipped from V and 5 bases from J, the junction kept 10 bases outside the gene matches. Germline V gene lookup returns CDR1 SEHNR and CDR2 FQNEAQ (reference sequence). CDR3 sequence: CASSLLSGTGRRNTIYF. The CDR3 bases are TGTGCCAGCAGCTTATTAAGTGGGACAGGGCGAAGAAACACCATATATTTT.